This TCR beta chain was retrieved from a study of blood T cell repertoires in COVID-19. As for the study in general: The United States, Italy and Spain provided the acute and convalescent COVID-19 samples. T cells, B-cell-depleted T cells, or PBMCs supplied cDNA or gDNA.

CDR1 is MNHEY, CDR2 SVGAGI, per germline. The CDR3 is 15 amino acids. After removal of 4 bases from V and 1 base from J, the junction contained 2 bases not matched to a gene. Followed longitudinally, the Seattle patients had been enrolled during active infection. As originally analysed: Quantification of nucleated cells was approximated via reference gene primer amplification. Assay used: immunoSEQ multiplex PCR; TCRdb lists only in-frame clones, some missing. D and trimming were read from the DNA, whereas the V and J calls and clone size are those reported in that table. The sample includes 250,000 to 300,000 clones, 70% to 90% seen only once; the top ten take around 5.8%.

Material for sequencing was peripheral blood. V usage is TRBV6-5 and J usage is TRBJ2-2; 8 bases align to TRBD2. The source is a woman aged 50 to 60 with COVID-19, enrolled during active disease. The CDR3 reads CASSSTSGNTGELFF. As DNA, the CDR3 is TGTGCCAGCAGTTCCACTAGCGGGAACACCGGGGAGCTGTTTTTT.